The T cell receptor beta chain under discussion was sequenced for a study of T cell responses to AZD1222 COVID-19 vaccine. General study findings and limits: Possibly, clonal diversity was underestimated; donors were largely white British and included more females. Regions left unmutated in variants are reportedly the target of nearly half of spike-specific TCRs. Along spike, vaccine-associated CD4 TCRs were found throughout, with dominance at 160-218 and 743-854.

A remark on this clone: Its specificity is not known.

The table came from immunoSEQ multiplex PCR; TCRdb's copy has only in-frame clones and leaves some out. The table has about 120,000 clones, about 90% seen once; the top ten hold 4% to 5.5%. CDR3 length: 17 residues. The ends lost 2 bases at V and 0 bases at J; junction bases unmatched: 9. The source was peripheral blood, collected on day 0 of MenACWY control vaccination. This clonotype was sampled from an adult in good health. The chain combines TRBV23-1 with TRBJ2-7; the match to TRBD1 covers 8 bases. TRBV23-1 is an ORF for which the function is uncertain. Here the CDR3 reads CASSQTLRDRTSYEQYV. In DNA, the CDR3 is TGCGCCAGCAGTCAAACCCTCCGGGACAGGACCTCCTACGAGCAGTACGTC.